The 18 T cell receptor beta chains reported below all come from one sample, sequenced in a study of CD8+ T cells in alopecia areata. RNA extraction and reverse transcription yielded cDNA as sequencing template. This table comes from immunoSEQ multiplex PCR, and its TCRdb copy is limited to in-frame clones, with some not included. In the table there are roughly 100,000 clones, just over 85% of which are singletons. Treatment given: oral pan-JAK inhibitor, 5-10 mg twice daily. The sequences come from CD8+ T cells sorted from blood, collected between weeks 30 and 35, from a patient treated with tofacitinib. The origin of the receptors is a human donor with alopecia areata.

The chain links TRBV2 to TRBJ1-2; the match to TRBD1 covers 10 bases. V trimming: 8 bases; J trimming: 14 bases; junction bases outside the gene matches: 5. Looked up from germline, CDR1 is SNHLY and CDR2 is FYNNEI. This CDR3 spans 10 amino acids. CDR3 region: CASVDRGFTF. DNA of the CDR3: TGTGCCAGCGTGGACAGGGGGTTTACCTTC.

The rearrangement links TRBV4-1 to TRBJ1-2; 8 bases are a match to TRBD1. Per the germline V gene, CDR1 is MGHRA and CDR2 is YSYEKL. The CDR3 totals 16 residues. J was trimmed by 7 bases and V by 1 base; bases with no gene match: 11. CDR3 nucleotides: TGCGCCAGCAGCCAAGCCCCTTCGGACAGGGTCTCTGGCTACACCTTC. This sequence encodes CASSQAPSDRVSGYTF.

This rearrangement joins TRBV27 to TRBJ1-2; D call uncertain. There are 18 residues in the CDR3. Germline values: CDR1 MNHEY, CDR2 SMNVEV (reference sequence). V was trimmed by 5 bases and J by 2 bases, leaving 24 bases between them. CDR3 protein: CASSPLLDLTPGNYGYTF. The CDR3 DNA is TGTGCCAGCAGTCCATTGCTGGACCTAACCCCAGGAAACTATGGCTACACCTTC.

The count of this clone is one. V usage is TRBV29-1 and J usage is TRBJ1-6, with D possibly TRBD1 on 5 matching bases. The germline V gene encodes CDR1 SQVTM and CDR2 ANQGSEA. This CDR3 region has 10 residues. V was trimmed by 7 bases and J by 12 bases, leaving 10 bases between them. CDR3 sequence reads: CSGDGEPLHF. CDR3 DNA sequence: TGCAGCGGGGACGGGGAACCCCTCCACTTT.

V gene TRBV4-1 combines with J gene TRBJ2-1; TRBD2 agrees at 7 bases. Looked up from germline, CDR1 is MGHRA and CDR2 is YSYEKL. The CDR3 has 15 residues. V was pared by 1 base and J by 10 bases, with 10 bases of the junction left unmatched. CDR3 sequence (DNA): TGCGCCAGCAGCCAAGGGCTAGCGGCGGCCGGGGAGCAGTTCTTC. The encoded protein is CASSQGLAAAGEQFF.

There are a few counts of this clone. The rearrangement joins TRBV5-1 to TRBJ2-7; D remains ambiguous. Looked up from germline, CDR1 is SGHRS and CDR2 is YFSETQ. Trimming took 0 bases from V and 7 from J, leaving 11 bases between them. CDR3 length: 13 amino acids. CDR3 nucleotide sequence: TGCGCCAGCAGCTTGGCCATGAACCCGGAGCAGTACTTC. Amino acids: CASSLAMNPEQYF.

The rearrangement uses TRBV4-1 and TRBJ2-1, with 9 bases lining up with TRBD2. Germline V gene data show CDR1 as MGHRA and CDR2 as YSYEKL. J gave up 7 bases and V 1 base, and 8 bases lay outside the gene matches. This CDR3 comprises 16 residues. The CDR3 sequence is CASSQALAGSRNEQFF. CDR3 coding DNA: TGCGCCAGCAGCCAAGCTCTAGCGGGGTCGAGGAATGAGCAGTTCTTC.

The chain is built from TRBV29-1 and TRBJ2-1; maybe TRBD2 (5 bases). From germline, CDR1 is SQVTM and CDR2 ANQGSEA. The CDR3 has 15 residues. V lost 0 bases to trimming and J lost 0 bases, with 9 bases between them. DNA for the CDR3: TGCAGCGTTGAAGATCGGGGAGCCTCCTACAATGAGCAGTTCTTC. This encodes CSVEDRGASYNEQFF.

The CDR3: CASSWEGPLGTVSSSGANVLTF. In DNA, the CDR3 is TGCGCCAGCAGCTGGGAGGGACCACTAGGGACAGTTTCGAGCTCTGGGGCCAACGTCCTGACTTTC. V usage is TRBV5-1 and J usage is TRBJ2-6; D tentatively reads TRBD1 or TRBD2 (7 bases each). Per the germline V gene, CDR1 is SGHRS and CDR2 is YFSETQ. The germline V and J ends were trimmed by 3 bases and 0 bases, with 28 bases remaining between them. The CDR3 is 22 residues long.

This chain uses TRBV9 with TRBJ1-4; TRBD1 matches at 7 bases. Germline V gene lookup returns CDR1 SGDLS and CDR2 YYNGEE. Trimming removed 0 bases from V and 10 bases from J; junction bases left unmatched: 6. The CDR3 contains 14 residues. The CDR3 region is CASSVASPGGKLFF. CDR3 coding DNA: TGTGCCAGCAGCGTAGCTTCCCCAGGGGGAAAACTGTTTTTT. Full variable domain (missing parts from reference TRBV9 and TRBJ1-4): DSGVTQTPKHLITATGQRVTLRCSPRSGDLSVYWYQQSLDQGLQFLIQYYNGEERAKGNILERFSAQQFPDLHSELNLSSLELGDSALYFCASSVASPGGKLFFGSGTQLSVL.

This chain joins TRBV7-9 and TRBJ2-1; 9 bases are a match to TRBD1. Germline V gene data show CDR1 as SEHNR and CDR2 as FQNEAQ (reference sequence). V shed 11 bases, J shed 6 bases, and the junction held 5 bases outside the gene matches. The CDR3 sequence is 12 residues long. In DNA form, the CDR3 reads TGTGCCGGACAGGGGCAGAGCAATGAGCAGTTCTTC. It specifies CAGQGQSNEQFF. Drawing the rest from reference TRBV7-9 and TRBJ2-1, the complete variable domain is DTGVSQNPRHKITKRGQNVTFRCDPISEHNRLYWYRQTLGQGPEFLTYFQNEAQLEKSRLLSDRFSAERPKGSFSTLEIQRTEQGDSAMYLCAGQGQSNEQFFGPGTRLTVL.

The chain recombines TRBV5-1 with TRBJ2-5, with 7 nucleotides matching TRBD1. The CDR3 totals 14 residues. V lost 2 bases and J lost 4; bases outside the gene matches: 5. Germline V CDR1 and CDR2: SGHRS, YFSETQ. CDR3 nucleotide sequence: TGCGCCAGCAGCTTATCGACAGGGAGAGAGACCCAGTACTTC. This encodes CASSLSTGRETQYF.

The chain is built from TRBV6-5 and TRBJ2-7; the D gene is possibly TRBD2 (6 bases). CDR1 is MNHEY and CDR2 is SVGAGI in the germline V gene. This CDR3 comprises 14 residues. V was shortened by 5 bases and J by 0 bases, with 11 bases between the two germline ends. DNA for the CDR3: TGTGCCAGCAGTCACCCGGGAGCCTCCTACGAGCAGTACTTC. Translation: CASSHPGASYEQYF.

CDR3 in DNA: TGTGCCAGCAGCTTAGACGGCTACGGCCGAGGGGACCAAGAGACCCAGTACTTC. It specifies CASSLDGYGRGDQETQYF. The chain couples TRBV11-2 to TRBJ2-5; D possibly matches TRBD1 or TRBD2 (5 bases each). The germline V and J ends were trimmed by 0 bases and 0 bases, with 17 bases remaining between them. Germline loops: CDR1 SGHAT, CDR2 FQNNGV. This CDR3 comprises 18 residues.

V gene TRBV11-2 combines with J gene TRBJ2-5; 7 positions match TRBD2. Germline V gives CDR1 SGHAT, CDR2 FQNNGV. Germline trimming cut 5 bases from V and 1 base from J; bases unmatched to any gene: 7. The CDR3 length is 15 residues. CDR3 in DNA: TGTGCCAGCAGCCTGGCCAGGGAGGGCCAAGAGACCCAGTACTTC. Translating it yields CASSLAREGQETQYF.

This chain joins TRBV5-6 and TRBJ2-3; D gene unclear. Germline lookup yields CDR1 SGHDT and CDR2 YYEEEE. V was trimmed by 0 bases and J by 0 bases, leaving 11 bases between them. The CDR3 spans 16 residues. The CDR3 DNA sequence: TGTGCCAGCAGCTTGGAACTACCAGATAGCACAGATACGCAGTATTTT. This translates into CASSLELPDSTDTQYF. Drawing the rest from reference TRBV5-6 and TRBJ2-3, the complete variable domain is DAGVTQSPTHLIKTRGQQVTLRCSPKSGHDTVSWYQQALGQGPQFIFQYYEEEERQRGNFPDRFSGHQFPNYSSELNVNALLLGDSALYLCASSLELPDSTDTQYFGPGTRLTVL.

This chain uses TRBV6-5 with TRBJ2-1; 9 bases map to TRBD2. Germline CDR1 MNHEY, CDR2 SVGAGI. With V trimmed by 0 bases and J by 8 bases, 8 bases remained unmatched. The CDR3 sequence is 16 residues long. In nucleotides, the CDR3 is TGTGCCAGCAGTTACTCGATCTCTAGCGGGAACGATGAGCAGTTCTTC. Its protein product is CASSYSISSGNDEQFF.

The chain couples TRBV29-1 to TRBJ2-3, with D possibly TRBD2 on 5 matching bases. Trimming took off 3 bases at V and 2 bases at J, with 12 bases between the two ends. The germline CDR1 and CDR2 sequences are SQVTM and ANQGSEA. This CDR3 has 14 residues. The CDR3 spells CSVDVEGFTDTQYF. DNA for the CDR3: TGCAGCGTTGACGTCGAGGGATTCACAGATACGCAGTATTTT.